Listed below are T cell receptor beta chains from one sample, sequenced in a study of regulatory T cells in long-lasting Graves disease. Each CDR3 protein gets one entry after TCRdb re-called the multiplex PCR reads with MiXCR. The table has 200,000 to 250,000 distinct CDR3 sequences, over 20% seen once. The source was peripheral blood mononuclear cells (PBMCs), collected at new diagnosis, from a patient treated with antithyroid drugs. The receptors shown here come from a female donor with Graves disease. Both conserved end residues are part of each CDR3. Expanded clones get a size class; other rows say once, few or many, or leave the size out.

abundance	v_gene	j_gene	CDR3aa
many	TRBV2	TRBJ2-7	CASSGGGSGGSYEQYF
.	TRBV4-1	TRBJ2-2	CASSNRLAGATGELFF
many	TRBV11-3	TRBJ2-7	CASSAQYRGDTYEQYF
many	TRBV6-1	TRBJ1-2	CASSETVLYGYTF
many	TRBV29-1	TRBJ1-1	CSVQGILGNTEAFF
many	TRBV28	TRBJ1-1	CASSLKVRGNTEAFF
many	TRBV29-1	TRBJ2-1	CSVEGLAGWGSYNEQFF
many	TRBV3-1	TRBJ1-2	CASSPGTDVNYGYTF
many	TRBV11-3	TRBJ2-2	CASSFTRGRGGELFF
many	TRBV18	TRBJ1-1	CASSSKRVTSTEAFF
.	TRBV11-2	TRBJ2-1	CASSLIRTAYNERFF
many	TRBV4-2	TRBJ2-7	CASSQDLGQSYEQYF
many	TRBV6-1	TRBJ2-1	CASSRKREGSYNEQFF
many	TRBV6-5	TRBJ2-3	CASSFVGATGDTQYF
many	TRBV2	TRBJ2-1	CASRSGLAGGNEQFF
few	TRBV14	TRBJ2-2	CASSQDRVAAWELFF
few	TRBV4-2	TRBJ1-4	CASSQARGGTNEKLFF
few	TRBV7-2	TRBJ2-5	CASRRGRQETQYF
many	TRBV12-3/TRBV12-4	TRBJ2-3	CASSLGTVGTDTQYF
many	TRBV20-1	TRBJ1-1	CSARDLGGHGDTEAFF